This record covers a single T cell receptor (beta chain). Sequencing was performed with immunoSEQ multiplex PCR; in TCRdb, only in-frame clones are kept and a portion is missing. In the table there are about 270,000 clones, 65% to 90% of which are singletons. Germline V gives CDR1 MNHNY, CDR2 SVGAGI (reference sequence). The CDR3 extends over 16 amino acids. V shed 6 bases, J shed 5 bases, and the junction held 15 bases outside the gene matches. This record belongs to a study of cytomegalovirus exposure and HLA in healthy donors. Material: PBMCs. The chain couples TRBV6-6 to TRBJ2-7; 8 bases align to TRBD2. This sequence originates from a woman aged 18-29 years in good health and CMV-seronegative. The CDR3 sequence: CASSPPGSGSFNEQYF. DNA of the CDR3: TGTGCCAGCAGCCCCCCAGGGAGCGGGAGCTTCAACGAGCAGTACTTC.